The 6 T cell receptor beta chains below come from one sample, sequenced in a study of early T cells in non-severe SARS-CoV-2 infection. TCRdb ran MiXCR on the 5' RACE reads and lists one entry per CDR3 protein. The table shows tens of thousands of distinct CDR3 sequences, with about 13% occurring only once. Sample: whole blood. These receptors all stem from an adult who was a healthcare worker with PCR-confirmed SARS-CoV-2 infection or an uninfected control (not recorded which).

This clonotype occurred many times. The chain uses TRBV7-9 and TRBJ2-3; a possible D gene is TRBD1 (5 bases). The germline V gene has CDR1 SEHNR and CDR2 FQNEAQ (reference sequence). This CDR3 has 13 residues. Trimming pared 3 bases from V and 5 bases from J, leaving 9 bases between. The CDR3 DNA sequence: TGTGCCAGCAGCTTTTTAGGGGAAGATACGCAGTATTTT. This encodes CASSFLGEDTQYF.

The chain uses TRBV7-2 and TRBJ1-2, with D unclear. CDR1 SGHTA and CDR2 FQGNSA come from the germline V gene. The CDR3 is 15 amino acids. V gave up 5 bases and J gave up 4 bases, with 17 bases separating them. The CDR3: CASSPIAWQSYGYTF. In DNA, the CDR3 is TGTGCCAGCAGCCCTATCGCGTGGCAAAGCTATGGCTACACCTTC.

The CDR3 region has the DNA TGTGCCAGCAGCTTAAGGCCGACAGGGGACACTGAAGCTTTCTTT. The encoded protein is CASSLRPTGDTEAFF. The chain combines TRBV11-2 with TRBJ1-1; 8 positions match TRBD1. V shed 2 bases, J shed 3 bases, and the junction held 5 bases outside the gene matches. The CDR3 is made up of 15 amino acids. In germline, CDR1 is SGHAT, CDR2 FQNNGV.

This clonotype was detected many times. CDR3 in amino acids: CASSGGGSTDTQYF. The CDR3, as DNA: TGTGCCAGCAGTGGAGGGGGTAGCACAGATACGCAGTATTTT. The J gene is TRBJ2-3, the V gene TRBV6-1, with D possibly being TRBD1 (6 bases). Trimming took off 4 bases at V and 0 bases at J, with 8 bases between the two ends. This CDR3 is 14 amino acids long. Looked up from germline, CDR1 is MNHNS and CDR2 is SASEGT.

The rearrangement joins TRBV15 to TRBJ2-3; a weak D match, TRBD1 (5 bases). V was cut by 3 bases and J by 4 bases, with 8 bases left in between. This CDR3 spans 13 amino acids. From germline, CDR1 is LNHNV and CDR2 YYDKDF (reference sequence). This CDR3 reads CATSRDMADTQYF. As DNA, the CDR3 is TGTGCCACCAGCAGGGACATGGCAGATACGCAGTATTTT.

This clonotype was counted only a few times. This chain links TRBV20-1 with TRBJ2-5, with 13 positions matching TRBD2. The CDR3 length is 15 residues. After removal of 5 bases from V and 2 bases from J, the junction contained 5 bases not matched to a gene. Germline V gene sequence: CDR1 DFQATT, CDR2 SNEGSKA (reference sequence). As DNA, the CDR3 is TGCAGTGCTTACCCGGGACTAGCGGGGCAAGAGACCCAGTACTTC. It yields the protein CSAYPGLAGQETQYF.